This T cell receptor beta chain was obtained from a study of T cells in Graves' hyperthyroidism and ophthalmopathy. For this clonotype: The antigen is undetermined.

Study outcomes and limitations: Ophthalmopathy was identified by the model a median roughly six months ahead of onset.

RNA transcripts served as the template for amplifying TCR beta CDR3 regions. First-round RT-PCR targeting the TCR CDR3 was performed with the HTBI primer set. TCRdb called the multiplex PCR reads again in MiXCR, with one record for every CDR3 protein. This table has fewer than 350,000 distinct CDR3 sequences, 13% to 15% appearing once. Newly diagnosed hyperthyroidism, duration under 2 months, in patients aged 18 to 65. The clonotype originates from a woman aged 50 to 60 with Graves' hyperthyroidism that later progressed to Graves' ophthalmopathy. The sequencing input was blood.

CDR3 DNA: TGTGCCAGCAGTGACCTCCCGGGACAGGGGGTGTCCAATCAGCCCCAGCATTTT. This encodes CASSDLPGQGVSNQPQHF. The chain recombines TRBV11-2 with TRBJ1-5, with TRBD1 matching 11 bases. V was pared by 6 bases and J by 3 bases, with 13 bases of the junction left unmatched. The CDR3 consists of 18 residues. The germline V gene has CDR1 SGHAT and CDR2 FQNNGV.